The 8 T cell receptor beta chains presented below share a single source sample, sequenced in a study of blood T cell repertoires in COVID-19. TCRdb's copy holds only in-frame clones and misses some; the assay was immunoSEQ multiplex PCR. The sample has some 230,000 clones, around 83% seen once; the top ten hold more than 8.5%. Sequencing was done on a sample of peripheral blood. These receptors were obtained from a woman aged 50 to 65 with COVID-19, enrolled during active disease.

The count of this clone is one. This sequence joins TRBV6-1 and TRBJ1-5, with TRBD1 matching 7 bases. Germline V gives CDR1 MNHNS, CDR2 SASEGT. V lost 1 base, J lost 7 bases, and 7 bases stayed unmatched. The CDR3 contains 15 residues. The CDR3 loop reads CASSEGAGGFQPQHF. As DNA, the CDR3 is TGTGCCAGCAGTGAAGGGGCAGGGGGGTTCCAGCCCCAGCATTTT.

Only a few counts were recorded for this clone. The CDR3 protein is CASAATNTGELFF. Written as DNA, the CDR3 is TGCGCCAGCGCGGCTACTAACACCGGGGAGCTGTTTTTT. This chain connects TRBV10-1 to TRBJ2-2; the D is unclear. The CDR3 length is 13 residues. Germline-derived CDR1 and CDR2 are WNHNN and SYGVQD (reference sequence). The V gene lost 8 bases and the J gene lost 2 bases, with 9 bases spanning the gap.

The J gene is TRBJ2-7, the V gene TRBV2; D gene ambiguous. CDR1 SNHLY and CDR2 FYNNEI come from the germline V gene. The V end was cut by 2 bases, the J end by 3 bases, with 5 bases between. CDR3 length equals 12 residues. CDR3 sequence reads: CASSENGYEQYV. The DNA of the CDR3 is TGTGCCAGCAGTGAAAACGGCTACGAGCAGTACGTC.

V and J are TRBV19 and TRBJ1-1; D remains unclear. The V and J ends lost 7 bases and 1 base respectively, with 10 bases between them. The V gene's germline CDR1 is LNHDA and CDR2 SQIVND (reference sequence). The CDR3 sequence is 13 residues long. The CDR3 is CASTQQRNTEAFF. CDR3 DNA: TGTGCCAGTACTCAACAGAGGAACACTGAAGCTTTCTTT. The complete variable domain, with remaining parts taken from reference TRBV19 and TRBJ1-1, reads DGGITQSPKYLFRKEGQNVTLSCEQNLNHDAMYWYRQDPGQGLRLIYYSQIVNDFQKGDIAEGYSVSREKKESFPLTVTSAQKNPTAFYLCASTQQRNTEAFFGQGTRLTVV.

This clone occurred once. The chain carries TRBV20-1 and TRBJ2-3; D remains ambiguous. Germline CDR1 and CDR2: DFQATT and SNEGSKA (reference sequence). This CDR3 comprises 11 residues. The V and J ends lost 6 bases and 4 bases respectively, with 8 bases between them. The CDR3: CSAPQSDTQYF. The CDR3, as DNA: TGCAGTGCCCCTCAGTCAGATACGCAGTATTTT.

This chain joins TRBV5-6 and TRBJ1-5; D ambiguous. Germline values: CDR1 SGHDT, CDR2 YYEEEE. The CDR3 length is 14 residues. V dropped 4 bases and J dropped 3 bases, with 11 bases sitting between them. The CDR3 sequence: CASSEGGINQPQHF. The CDR3 DNA reads TGTGCCAGCAGCGAGGGAGGGATCAATCAGCCCCAGCATTTT.

J is TRBJ1-2 and V is TRBV4-1, with D uncertain. The ends were cut back, 3 bases at V and 4 bases at J, with 12 bases in the middle. CDR1 and CDR2 from the germline V gene are MGHRA and YSYEKL. The CDR3 totals 14 residues. The CDR3 loop is CASSHPGLVYGYTF. The CDR3 bases are TGCGCCAGCAGCCACCCCGGACTGGTCTATGGCTACACCTTC.

This rearrangement joins TRBV7-2 to TRBJ1-2; D uncertain. V dropped 0 bases and J dropped 6 bases, with 11 bases sitting between them. Germline V gene sequence: CDR1 SGHTA, CDR2 FQGNSA. The CDR3 has 14 residues. The CDR3 DNA reads as TGTGCCAGCAGCTTAGCGCTGTGGGCTAATGGCTACACCTTC. It codes for CASSLALWANGYTF.